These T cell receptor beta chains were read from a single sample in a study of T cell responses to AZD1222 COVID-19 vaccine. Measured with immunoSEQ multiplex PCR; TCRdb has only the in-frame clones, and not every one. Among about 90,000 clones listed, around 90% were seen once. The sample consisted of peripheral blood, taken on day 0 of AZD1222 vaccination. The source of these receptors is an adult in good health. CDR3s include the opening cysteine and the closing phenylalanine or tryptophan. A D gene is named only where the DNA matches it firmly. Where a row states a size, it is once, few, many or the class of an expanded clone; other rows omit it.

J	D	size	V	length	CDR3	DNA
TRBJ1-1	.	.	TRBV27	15	CASSTYRGAGTEAFF	TGTGCCAGCAGTACCTACCGGGGCGCGGGCACTGAAGCTTTCTTT
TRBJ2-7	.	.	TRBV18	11	CASSLSYEQYF	TGTGCCAGCTCACTATCCTACGAGCAGTACTTC
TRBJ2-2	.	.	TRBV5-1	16	CASSLGGTSNTGELFF	TGCGCCAGCAGCTTGGGCGGCACTTCGAACACCGGGGAGCTGTTTTTT
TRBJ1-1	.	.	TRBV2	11	CASSPLDEAFF	TGTGCCAGCAGTCCTCTGGATGAAGCTTTCTTT
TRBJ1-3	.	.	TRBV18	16	CASSPSSVINGNTIYF	TGTGCCAGCTCACCTTCTTCGGTTATTAATGGAAACACCATATATTTT
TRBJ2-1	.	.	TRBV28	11	CASSYYNEQFF	TGTGCCAGCAGTTATTACAATGAGCAGTTCTTC
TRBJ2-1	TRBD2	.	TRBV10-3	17	CAISDRTSGASYNEQFF	TGTGCCATCAGTGACCGGACTAGCGGTGCCTCCTACAATGAGCAGTTCTTC
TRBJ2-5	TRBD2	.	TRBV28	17	CASSLRTSGNAKKTQYF	TGTGCCAGCAGTTTAAGAACTAGCGGAAACGCAAAGAAGACCCAGTACTTC
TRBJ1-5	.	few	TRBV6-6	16	CASSPRGQNSNQPQHF	TGTGCCAGCAGCCCCAGGGGACAAAATAGCAATCAGCCCCAGCATTTT
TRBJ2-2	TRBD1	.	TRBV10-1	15	CASRVTGGRAGELFF	TGCGCCAGCAGGGTGACAGGGGGTAGGGCCGGGGAGCTGTTTTTT
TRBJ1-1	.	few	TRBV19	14	CASSIGLEGSGAFF	TGTGCCAGTAGTATCGGGTTAGAAGGTTCCGGGGCTTTCTTT
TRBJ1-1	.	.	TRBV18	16	CASSPGLAGMNTEAFF	TGTGCCAGCTCACCAGGGTTGGCAGGGATGAACACTGAAGCTTTCTTT
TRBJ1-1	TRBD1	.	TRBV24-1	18	CATSDSNDRDRRNTEAFF	TGTGCCACCAGTGATTCGAACGACCGGGACAGACGGAACACTGAAGCTTTCTTT
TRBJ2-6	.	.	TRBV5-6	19	CASSLGWGRRASGANVLTF	TGTGCCAGCAGCTTGGGTTGGGGTAGGAGGGCCTCTGGGGCCAACGTCCTGACTTTC
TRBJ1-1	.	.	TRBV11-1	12	CASSSSGTGAFF	TGTGCCAGCAGCTCATCCGGGACCGGGGCTTTCTTT
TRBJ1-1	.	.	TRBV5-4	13	CASSLRGGAEAFF	TGTGCCAGCAGCTTGCGAGGAGGGGCTGAAGCTTTCTTT
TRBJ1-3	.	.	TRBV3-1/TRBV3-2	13	CASMRSSGNTIYF	TGTGCCAGCATGCGTAGCTCTGGAAACACCATATATTTT
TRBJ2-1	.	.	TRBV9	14	CASSVVVSYNEQFF	TGTGCCAGCAGCGTAGTGGTCTCCTACAATGAGCAGTTCTTC
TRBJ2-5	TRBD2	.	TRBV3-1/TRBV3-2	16	CASSPGTSGSGETQYF	TGTGCCAGCAGCCCCGGGACTAGCGGGAGCGGAGAGACCCAGTACTTC
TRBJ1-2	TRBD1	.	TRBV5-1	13	CASSVGTVYGYTF	TGCGCCAGCAGCGTAGGGACAGTCTATGGCTACACCTTC
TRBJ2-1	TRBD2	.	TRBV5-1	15	CASTLEGLAINEQFF	TGCGCCAGCACCCTTGAGGGACTAGCCATCAATGAGCAGTTCTTC
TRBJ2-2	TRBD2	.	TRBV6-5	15	CASRGTSENTGELFF	TGTGCCAGCAGGGGGACTAGCGAGAACACCGGGGAGCTGTTTTTT
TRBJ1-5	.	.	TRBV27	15	CASTPVGGGPQPQHF	TGTGCCAGCACCCCAGTAGGTGGGGGTCCTCAGCCCCAGCATTTT
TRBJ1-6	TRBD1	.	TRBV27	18	CASSLSRGTGSYNSPLHF	TGTGCCAGCAGTTTATCGAGGGGGACAGGCTCCTATAATTCACCCCTCCACTTT
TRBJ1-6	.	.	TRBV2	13	CASSEAIHSPLHF	TGTGCCAGCAGTGAAGCCATCCATTCACCCCTCCACTTT
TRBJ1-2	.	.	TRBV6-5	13	CASSLDGYYGYTF	TGTGCCAGCAGCCTCGACGGATACTATGGCTACACCTTC
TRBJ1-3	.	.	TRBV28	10	CASSGNTIYF	TGTGCCAGCTCCGGAAACACCATATATTTT
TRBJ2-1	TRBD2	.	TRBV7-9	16	CASSYRSGGSYNEQFF	TGTGCCAGCAGCTACCGAAGCGGGGGCTCCTACAATGAGCAGTTCTTC
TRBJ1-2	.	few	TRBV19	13	CASSPDTDYGYTF	TGTGCCAGTAGTCCCGACACAGACTATGGCTACACCTTC
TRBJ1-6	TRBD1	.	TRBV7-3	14	CARRSGTDHSPLHF	TGTGCCAGACGTTCAGGGACAGACCATTCACCCCTCCACTTT
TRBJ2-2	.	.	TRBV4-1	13	CASSQTGPGELFF	TGCGCCAGCAGCCAAACGGGACCCGGGGAGCTGTTTTTT
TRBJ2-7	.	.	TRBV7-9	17	CASSPPGLGLLLGEQYF	TGTGCCAGCAGCCCACCGGGCTTGGGACTCCTTTTAGGGGAGCAGTACTTC
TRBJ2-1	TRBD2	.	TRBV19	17	CASSSSLLAGSYNEQFF	TGTGCCAGTAGTTCCTCCCTACTAGCGGGATCTTACAATGAGCAGTTCTTC
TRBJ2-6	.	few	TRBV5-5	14	CASSFDSGANVLTF	TGTGCCAGCAGCTTTGACTCTGGGGCCAACGTCCTGACTTTC
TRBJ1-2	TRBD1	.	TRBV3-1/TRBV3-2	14	CASSQSDRGYGYTF	TGTGCCAGCAGCCAATCCGACAGGGGCTATGGCTACACCTTC
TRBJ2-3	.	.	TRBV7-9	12	CASSELGDTQYF	TGTGCCAGCAGCGAGCTAGGAGATACGCAGTATTTT
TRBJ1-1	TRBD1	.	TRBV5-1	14	CASSQGQMNTEAFF	TGCGCCAGCAGCCAGGGACAGATGAACACTGAAGCTTTCTTT
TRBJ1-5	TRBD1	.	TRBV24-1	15	CATTQDPGGGQPQHF	TGTGCCACCACCCAGGACCCAGGGGGTGGTCAGCCCCAGCATTTT
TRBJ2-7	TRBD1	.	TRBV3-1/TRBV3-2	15	CASSRAGTGAREQYF	TGTGCCAGCAGCCGCGCCGGGACAGGGGCCCGGGAGCAGTACTTC
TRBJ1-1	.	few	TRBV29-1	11	CSVCHNTEAFF	TGCAGCGTCTGCCACAACACTGAAGCTTTCTTT
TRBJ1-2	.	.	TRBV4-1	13	CASSHEQGYGYTF	TGCGCCAGCAGTCATGAACAGGGATATGGCTACACCTTC
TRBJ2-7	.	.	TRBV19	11	CASSTTYEQYF	TGTGCCAGTAGTACAACCTACGAGCAGTACTTC
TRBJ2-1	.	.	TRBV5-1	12	CASSLSYNEQFF	TGCGCCAGCAGCTTGAGCTACAATGAGCAGTTCTTC
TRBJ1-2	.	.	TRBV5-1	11	CASRGNYGYTF	TGCGCCAGCAGAGGCAACTATGGCTACACCTTC
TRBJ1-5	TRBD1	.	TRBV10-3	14	CAIQGAGSNQPQHF	TGTGCCATACAGGGGGCGGGCAGCAATCAGCCCCAGCATTTT
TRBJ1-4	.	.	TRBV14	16	CASSQEVRVGSEKLFF	TGTGCCAGCAGCCAAGAAGTAAGGGTCGGTAGTGAAAAACTGTTTTTT
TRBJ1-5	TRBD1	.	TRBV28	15	CASRRTGGLNQPQHF	TGTGCCAGCAGGCGGACAGGGGGTTTGAATCAGCCCCAGCATTTT
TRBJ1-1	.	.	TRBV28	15	CASSAGWAGNTEAFF	TGTGCCAGCAGTGCCGGGTGGGCAGGGAACACTGAAGCTTTCTTT
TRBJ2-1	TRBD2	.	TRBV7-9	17	CASSLWGSGSPYNEQFF	TGTGCCAGCAGCTTATGGGGTAGCGGGAGCCCATACAATGAGCAGTTCTTC
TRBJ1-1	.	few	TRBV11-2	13	CASSLAVRTEAFF	TGTGCCAGCAGCTTAGCGGTACGCACTGAAGCTTTCTTT
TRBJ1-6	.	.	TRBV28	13	CAGGGSYNSPLHF	TGTGCCGGGGGGGGTTCCTATAATTCACCCCTCCACTTT
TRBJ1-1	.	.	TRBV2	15	CASGEAETLNTEAFF	TGTGCCAGCGGAGAGGCAGAAACCCTGAACACTGAAGCTTTCTTT
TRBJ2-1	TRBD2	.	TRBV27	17	CASSLSGLAGGLNEQFF	TGTGCCAGCAGTTTATCAGGGCTAGCGGGAGGGCTCAATGAGCAGTTCTTC
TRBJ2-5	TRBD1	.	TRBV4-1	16	CASSQPPGQGTKTQYF	TGCGCCAGCAGCCAACCTCCGGGACAGGGTACGAAGACCCAGTACTTC
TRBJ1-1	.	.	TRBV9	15	CASSVLVGSGTEAFF	TGTGCCAGCAGCGTTCTAGTGGGATCGGGCACTGAAGCTTTCTTT
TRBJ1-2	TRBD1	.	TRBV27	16	CASRSAGTGINYGYTF	TGTGCCAGCAGATCAGCCGGGACAGGGATTAACTATGGCTACACCTTC
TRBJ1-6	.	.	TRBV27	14	CASSLMSMGSPLHF	TGTGCCAGCAGCCTCATGAGTATGGGCTCACCCCTCCACTTT
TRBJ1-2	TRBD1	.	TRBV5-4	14	CASSRTGANYGYTF	TGTGCCAGCAGCCGGACAGGGGCAAACTATGGCTACACCTTC
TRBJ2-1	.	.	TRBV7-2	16	CASSLAQQSFGNEQFF	TGTGCCAGCAGCTTAGCCCAACAGTCTTTCGGCAATGAGCAGTTCTTC